This T cell receptor beta chain stems from a study of OX40 agonist ivuxolimab in advanced cancers. Study overall: Among those enrolled, mean age was approximately 60 years (range about 23 to 79) and 82.7% were male.

Turning to this clone: Its antigen is unknown.

Study-level findings and limits: The study found that CD8+ T cells averaged more expanded clones than CD4+. Dose levels from 0.1 to 3.0 mg/kg saw CD4+ and CD8+ blood T cells expand clonally by week 6.

Data came from immunoSEQ multiplex PCR; TCRdb stores just in-frame clones and leaves some out. The repertoire holds about 17,000 clones, with 70% to 90% as singletons. This CDR3 is built from 14 residues. Deletions cut 2 bases from V and 5 bases from J, with 12 bases between. In germline, CDR1 is SGHNT, CDR2 YENEEA. The specimen comprised CD4+ or CD8+ T cells sorted from blood, sampled in a trial of the OX40 agonist ivuxolimab. The clonotype originates from an adult with an advanced solid tumor such as melanoma, head and neck, liver or kidney cancer. This chain uses TRBV11-3 with TRBJ2-5; the D gene is possibly TRBD1 (5 bases). Written as DNA, the CDR3 is TGTGCCAGCAGCTTACCCCAGGGTCGGGAGACCCAGTACTTC. Amino acids: CASSLPQGRETQYF.